This T cell receptor (beta chain) was identified during a study of human T cells and chemical hapten exposure (TCRdb year 2021). Concerning the study at large: For sensitization, 2% DPC in acetone was applied to a roughly 2 cm by roughly 2 cm area of upper inner arm skin. Libraries were pooled for sequencing, and variation in per-sample TCR yields was attributed mainly to small differences in library volumes within the pool. Patch tests used Finn chambers with 0.01% DPC on the upper back, scored after 6 days by International Contact Dermatitis Research Group standards. Blood for TCR sequencing was provided by twenty-nine alopecia patients at one to four time points (pre-sensitization, 2, 6 and 24 weeks). Alopecia areata with under or over 50% scalp involvement, alopecia totalis and alopecia universalis were represented in the patient cohort, which was mostly female. Patients additionally received weekly therapeutic DPC doses to the scalp throughout the approximately 22-week study period. Blood samples were taken from patients before sensitization (week 0) and then at 2, 6 and about 24 weeks after DPC sensitization. This study followed changes in the peripheral blood TCR repertoire in vivo during primary and secondary sensitization of alopecia patients to the hapten diphenylcyclopropenone (DPC). The research as a whole found: Compared with pre-sensitization or healthy control sets, expanded TCRs formed significantly more large CDR3 similarity clusters, which is consistent with antigen-driven responses. Repeated subsampling changed both the strength of the expansion versus patch-test correlation and the threshold at which that correlation became significant. All patients had alopecia, a presumed autoimmune disease, so their immune response might differ from that of healthy individuals. Patch test score correlated positively with the number of PT1 expanded TCRs, reaching significance at thresholds 8, 16 and 32 but not at 4. No change with DPC sensitization was found in the number of TCRs above 1 in 1000 frequency, and no evidence of global repertoire structure alterations was found.

In its sample, this clonotype was seen a few times. Its antigen is still unknown. Per-base qualities were not stored, and no clone one base away is much larger. V lost 4 bases and J lost 4 bases; the stretch between them is 9 bases long. CDR1 is given as SGHRS and CDR2 as YFSETQ, both from the germline V gene. The CDR3 contains 14 residues, cysteine and phenylalanine counted. The read is trimmed to its CDR3 DNA, 42 bases read in frame from base 1. This specimen's time point label, per the study, means: patch test 1, 2 weeks after DPC sensitization. The sample's treatment or condition label is to be understood as: therapeutic diphenylcyclopropenone sensitization with weekly scalp DPC. At each patch-test visit, blood was drawn before the patch test was applied. Patients were considered eligible if aged 18 to 70, diagnosed with alopecia and deemed suitable for DPC therapy, and patients were excluded if pregnant. Total RNA was extracted from unfractionated whole blood that had been collected in Tempus Blood RNA tubes.

Library construction relied on RACE. The reads were generated on a NextSeq 500. During library preparation, unique molecular identifiers were attached to individual cDNA molecules so that TCRs could be counted in a quantitative, reproducible way. From each blood RNA sample, both TCR alpha and TCR beta chains were sequenced. Per the authors' processing: A median of around 96,000 TCRs per sample was observed, with a range of about 20,000 to 700,000. V, J and CDR3 annotation of the TCR reads was carried out using the Decombinator software suite. Every sample was subsampled to the same number of TCRs (28,000) for the PS versus PT1 abundance plots. TCRs were defined as expanded if absent before sensitization and observed at least eight times at the 2-week time point. The public sequencing data were trimmed at Q25 with fastp and processed into clonotypes with MiXCR by TCRdb, which kept only in-frame beta chains. CDR3 protein sequences are deduplicated, and each keeps its most common genes and DNA. It is TCRdb's table, rather than the study itself, that gives the V and J calls and clone size. The table for this sample lists approximately 340,000 distinct CDR3 sequences; around 6.9% of them were counted only once. The ten largest clones add up to 7.5% to 9% of the sample.

Sequences were derived from whole blood, sampled in connection with sensitization to the hapten diphenylcyclopropenone (DPC). The sequence is built from TRBV5-1 and TRBJ2-6; the D element might be TRBD1 or TRBD2, as each aligns at 5 bases. This sequence was found in a woman younger than 35 with alopecia areata. Some clones in this sample may be carry-over from other donors' samples. The DNA reads TGCGCCAGCAGCACCAGGGACGGGGCCAACGTCCTGACTTTC. This sequence encodes CASSTRDGANVLTF. The full variable domain, with segments outside the CDR3 supplied by the reference TRBV5-1 and TRBJ2-6 proteins, appears as KAGVTQTPRYLIKTRGQQVTLSCSPISGHRSVSWYQQTPGQGLQFLFEYFSETQRNKGNFPGRFSGRQFSNSRSEMNVSTLELGDSALYLCASSTRDGANVLTFGAGSRLTVL.